A single count supports the clone carrying this T cell receptor (beta chain). The CDR3 runs 12 residues. The V end lost 4 bases, the J end lost 7 bases, and 8 bases lay between the germline ends. The V gene's germline CDR1 is LGHDT and CDR2 YNNKEL (reference sequence). The data originate from a study of blood T cell repertoires in COVID-19. The wider study: Material from acute and convalescent COVID-19 was sourced from the United States, Italy and Spain. PBMCs, B-cell-depleted T cells, or T cells provided the cDNA or gDNA that made up the material.

In the study's own analysis: Amplification with reference gene primers provided the estimates of nucleated cell counts. Profiling relied on immunoSEQ multiplex PCR, and the TCRdb table lists in-frame clones only, not all of them. V and J calls and clone size are those listed in that table; D and trimming were worked out from the DNA. This repertoire shows around 89,000 clones, roughly nine tenths found once; its top ten account for roughly 8.9%. This rearrangement joins TRBV3-1 (or the pseudogene TRBV3-2) to TRBJ2-1; D is possibly TRBD2 (6 bases). Sequences were obtained from peripheral blood. This TCR derives from a man aged 50 to 59 with acute or convalescent COVID-19. The CDR3 nucleotides read TGTGCCAGCAGCCTTGCGGGGAATGAGCAGTTCTTC. Translation gives CASSLAGNEQFF.